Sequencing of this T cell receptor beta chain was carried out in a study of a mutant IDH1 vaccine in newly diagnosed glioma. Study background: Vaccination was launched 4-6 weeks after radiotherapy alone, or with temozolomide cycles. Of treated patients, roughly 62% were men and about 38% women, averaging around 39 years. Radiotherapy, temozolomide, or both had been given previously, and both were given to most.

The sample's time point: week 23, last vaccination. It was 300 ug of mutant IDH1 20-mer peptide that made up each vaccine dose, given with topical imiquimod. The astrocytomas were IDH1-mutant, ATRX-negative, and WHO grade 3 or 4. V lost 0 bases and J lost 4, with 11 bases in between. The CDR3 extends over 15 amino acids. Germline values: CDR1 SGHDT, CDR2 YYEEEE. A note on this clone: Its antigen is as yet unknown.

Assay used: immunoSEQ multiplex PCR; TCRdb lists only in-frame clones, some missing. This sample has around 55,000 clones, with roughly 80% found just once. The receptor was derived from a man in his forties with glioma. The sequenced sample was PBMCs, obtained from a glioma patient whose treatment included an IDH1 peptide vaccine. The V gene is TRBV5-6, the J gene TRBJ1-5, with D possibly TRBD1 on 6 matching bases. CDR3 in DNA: TGTGCCAGCAGCTTGGGACAGGTTCCAAATCAGCCCCAGCATTTT. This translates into CASSLGQVPNQPQHF.